The 17 T cell receptor beta chains below were found in one sample sequenced in a study of T cell responses to AZD1222 COVID-19 vaccine. TCRdb's table, derived via immunoSEQ multiplex PCR, lists solely in-frame clones and lacks some. The sample records nearly 100,000 clones, 70% to 90% being singletons. The input for sequencing was peripheral blood, taken on day 0 of AZD1222 vaccination. The receptors were gathered from an adult in good health.

This clone was counted only a few times. The chain joins TRBV2 to TRBJ1-1; weak D call: TRBD1 (5 bases). The CDR3 runs 15 residues. CDR1 and CDR2 from the germline V gene are SNHLY and FYNNEI. The V and J ends lost 5 bases and 5 bases respectively, with 18 bases between them. The CDR3 loop is CASSPGQGWKTEAFF. CDR3 nucleotide sequence: TGTGCCAGCAGTCCTGGGCAGGGTTGGAAGACTGAAGCTTTCTTT.

The V call is TRBV12-2, the J call TRBJ2-7; TRBD1, the D gene given by the table, was not confirmed from the DNA. TRBV12-2 is a pseudogene. The CDR3 runs to 12 residues. The CDR3 region is CASRHDSYEQYF. The CDR3 nucleotides read TGTGCAAGTCGCCATGACAGTTACGAGCAGTACTTC.

This clone has only one observation. This CDR3 is CASSGPADTENTEAFF. CDR3 bases: TGTGCCAGCAGTGGGCCGGCCGACACCGAGAACACTGAAGCTTTCTTT. V is TRBV2 and J is TRBJ1-1, with unresolved D. V was cut by 4 bases and J by 1 base, with 16 bases left in between. Germline V lookup: CDR1 SNHLY, CDR2 FYNNEI. The CDR3 extends over 16 amino acids.

The chain links TRBV6-5 to TRBJ1-2, with 7 bases identical to TRBD1. The CDR3 is 13 residues long. The V and J ends lost 7 bases and 2 bases, in that order; junction bases with no gene match: 4. The V gene's germline CDR1 is MNHEY and CDR2 SVGAGI. The CDR3 protein is CASTSTGNYGYTF. The CDR3 DNA reads TGTGCCAGCACGTCGACAGGGAACTATGGCTACACCTTC.

This clone was recorded once. This chain joins TRBV5-4 and TRBJ1-4; a weak D match, TRBD1 (5 bases). The CDR3 consists of 17 residues. Trimming pared 4 bases from V and 2 bases from J, leaving 18 bases between. The germline V gene encodes CDR1 SGHNT and CDR2 YYREEE (reference sequence). The CDR3 here is CASSPETGGTTNEKLFF. CDR3 DNA sequence: TGTGCCAGCAGCCCCGAGACCGGGGGAACGACTAATGAAAAACTGTTTTTT.

This clone was seen only a few times. This chain connects TRBV10-1 to TRBJ2-2; 8 bases line up with TRBD2. The CDR3 covers 15 residues. V shed 3 bases, J shed 3 bases, and the junction held 3 bases outside the gene matches. In germline, CDR1 is WNHNN, CDR2 SYGVQD (reference sequence). CDR3 region: CASSDGTRDTGELFF. The CDR3 nucleotides are TGCGCCAGCAGTGATGGGACTAGGGACACCGGGGAGCTGTTTTTT.

The CDR3 reads CASSQGQAFHEQYF. In DNA form, the CDR3 reads TGCGCCAGCAGCCAGGGACAGGCTTTCCACGAGCAGTACTTC. V is TRBV5-1 and J is TRBJ2-7; 8 bases align to TRBD1. Germline V CDR1 and CDR2: SGHRS, YFSETQ. This CDR3 has 14 residues. The ends lost 4 bases at V and 5 bases at J; junction bases unmatched: 8.

The V gene is TRBV11-2, the J gene TRBJ2-1, with TRBD2 as a possible D gene (6 bases). The CDR3 is 14 amino acids. CDR1 is SGHAT and CDR2 is FQNNGV in the germline V gene. Trimming pared 5 bases from V and 5 bases from J, leaving 13 bases between. The CDR3 spells CASSPGTRNNEQFF. The CDR3 DNA reads TGTGCCAGCAGCCCCGGGACTCGGAACAATGAGCAGTTCTTC.

The chain employs TRBV11-1 and TRBJ1-2, with TRBD1 matching 9 bases. V lost 4 bases, J lost 4 bases, and 4 bases stayed unmatched. Germline lookup yields CDR1 SGHAT and CDR2 FQDESV (reference sequence). This CDR3 region has 14 residues. The CDR3 region has the DNA TGTGCCAGCAGCTCGGACAGGGGCCCCTATGGCTACACCTTC. Residues: CASSSDRGPYGYTF.

This clone has just a few counts. In DNA, the CDR3 is TGTGCCAGCAGAAACACCGGCGGTTACACTGAAGCTTTCTTT. Its translation: CASRNTGGYTEAFF. The chain uses TRBV27 and TRBJ1-1; D uncertain. Looked up from germline, CDR1 is MNHEY and CDR2 is SMNVEV (reference sequence). The CDR3 loop spans 14 amino acids. V lost 6 bases to trimming and J lost 3 bases, with 14 bases between them.

The chain recombines TRBV5-5 with TRBJ1-2; D possibly corresponds to TRBD1 (5 bases). V lost 0 bases, J lost 2 bases, and 8 bases lay in between. The CDR3 spans 14 residues. CDR1 is SGHKS, CDR2 YYEKEE, per germline (reference sequence). DNA of the CDR3: TGTGCCAGCAGCTTGGAGGGGCTAAACTATGGCTACACCTTC. Protein product: CASSLEGLNYGYTF.

J is TRBJ2-7 and V is TRBV18; no definite D call. Germline V CDR1 and CDR2: KGHSH, LQKENI. This CDR3 region has 15 residues. V was cut by 5 bases and J by 3 bases, with 17 bases left in between. This CDR3 reads CASSVGLIVRYEQYF. CDR3 nucleotides: TGTGCCAGCTCAGTCGGGTTGATAGTTCGCTACGAGCAGTACTTC. The whole variable domain, filled in from reference TRBV18 and TRBJ2-7, reads NAGVMQNPRHLVRRRGQEARLRCSPMKGHSHVYWYRQLPEEGLKFMVYLQKENIIDESGMPKERFSAEFPKEGPSILRIQQVVRGDSAAYFCASSVGLIVRYEQYFGPGTRLTVT.

J is TRBJ1-4 and V is TRBV3-1 (or the pseudogene TRBV3-2), with no clear D. V was clipped by 5 bases and J by 7 bases, with 17 bases between them. Germline V CDR1 and CDR2: LGHDT, YNNKEL (reference sequence). This CDR3 spans 15 amino acids. The CDR3 nucleotides are TGTGCCAGCAGCGCGCCGATGACGCGAATTGAAAAACTGTTTTTT. This gives the protein CASSAPMTRIEKLFF.

This chain joins TRBV4-1 and TRBJ1-3, with 8 bases matching TRBD1. The ends lost 4 bases at V and 8 bases at J; junction bases unmatched: 19. The CDR3 loop spans 18 amino acids. Germline-derived CDR1 and CDR2 are MGHRA and YSYEKL. The DNA of the CDR3 is TGCGCCAGCAGCCCCAAGATGGACCAGGGGGCAATTTTCCACACCATATATTTT. Translated, it gives CASSPKMDQGAIFHTIYF.

The CDR3 DNA sequence: TGTGCCAGCAGCTTAGTCATTAACTATGGCTACACCTTC. Encoded protein: CASSLVINYGYTF. This chain links TRBV7-8 with TRBJ1-2; D is uncertain. The CDR3 loop spans 13 amino acids. Trimming removed 1 base from V and 1 base from J, with 4 bases in between. From germline, CDR1 is SGHVS and CDR2 FQNEAQ. The variable domain in full, with the rest retrieved from reference TRBV7-8 and TRBJ1-2, is GAGVSQSPRYKVAKRGQDVALRCDPISGHVSLFWYQQALGQGPEFLTYFQNEAQLDKSGLPSDRFFAERPEGSVSTLKIQRTQQEDSAVYLCASSLVINYGYTFGSGTRLTVV.

The genes are TRBV19 and TRBJ2-2, with D uncertain. CDR3 length: 16 residues. From germline, CDR1 is LNHDA and CDR2 SQIVND (reference sequence). Trimming cost V 3 bases and J 0 bases, with 11 bases left between them. CDR3 protein: CASSILDGTNTGELFF. The CDR3, as DNA: TGTGCCAGTAGTATTTTGGACGGAACGAACACCGGGGAGCTGTTTTTT.

The rearrangement joins TRBV19 to TRBJ1-1; no reliable D call. CDR1 and CDR2 (germline): LNHDA, SQIVND (reference sequence). The CDR3 is 13 residues long. The ends were cut back, 5 bases at V and 4 bases at J, with 11 bases in the middle. The CDR3 spells CASSQDRSTEAFF. CDR3 nucleotides: TGTGCCAGTAGTCAGGACCGTAGCACTGAAGCTTTCTTT.